This TCR beta chain was recorded in a study of beta chain features in type 1 diabetes. This clone appeared a few times. TCRB transcripts that were expressed got sequenced, as all of the isolated RNA had been reverse transcribed. Data came from immunoSEQ multiplex PCR; TCRdb stores just in-frame clones and leaves some out. The profile shows around 250,000 clones, 27% of them singletons. The sequence was collected from a man younger than 40 in good health. Sequenced material: central memory CD4+ T cells from blood.

CDR3 region: CASSEGTLAWTQYF. CDR3 nucleotide sequence: TGTGCCAGCAGTGAAGGGACTCTAGCATGGACCCAGTACTTC. The chain links TRBV6-1 to TRBJ2-5, with D maybe TRBD2 (5 bases). The V end lost 1 base, the J end lost 7 bases, and 13 bases lay between the germline ends. The V gene's germline CDR1 is MNHNS and CDR2 SASEGT. The CDR3 totals 14 residues.